This T cell receptor beta chain appears in the sequencing data of a study of T cells in Graves' hyperthyroidism and ophthalmopathy. The diagnostic basis comprised clinical symptoms, serum thyroxine and TRAb, thyroid ultrasound and orbital computed tomography. In its sample, this clonotype was seen many times. Trimming took off 6 bases at V and 6 bases at J, with 15 bases between the two ends. Germline V CDR1 and CDR2: MDHEN, SYDVKM. The CDR3 contains 13 residues. RNA transcripts gave rise to amplified TCR beta CDR3 regions. The HTBI primer set drove a first-round RT-PCR of the TCR CDR3. TCRdb used MiXCR to reprocess the multiplex PCR reads, holding one entry per CDR3 protein. The repertoire holds about 710,000 distinct CDR3 sequences, with about 17% as singletons.

This rearrangement joins TRBV28 to TRBJ2-7; D not resolved. The TCR was taken from a man between 18 and 29 years old with Graves' hyperthyroidism. Sequenced sample: blood. The CDR3 DNA reads as TGTGCCAGCAGAAAAATACCCGTCGGCGAGCAGTACTTC. Protein product: CASRKIPVGEQYF.